This TCR beta chain is from a study of T cell changes during pregnancy in multiple sclerosis. J was trimmed by 9 bases and V by 0 bases; bases with no gene match: 10. The CDR3 runs to 16 residues. Per the germline V gene, CDR1 is SGDLS and CDR2 is YYNGEE. Generated by immunoSEQ multiplex PCR, the TCRdb table keeps only in-frame clones and is missing some. The sample lists under 60,000 clones, about 92% seen once, with about 0.6% in the top ten. The input for sequencing was CD4+ T cells from peripheral blood mononuclear cells, taken after pregnancy. V is TRBV9 and J is TRBJ2-3; 10 bases fit TRBD2. This TCR was sampled from a female donor with multiple sclerosis, enrolled in a pregnancy study. CDR3 amino acids: CASSVGTSGALDTQYF. CDR3 coding DNA: TGTGCCAGCAGCGTAGGCACTAGCGGGGCCTTGGACACGCAGTATTTT.